Following are 23 T cell receptor beta chains from one sample sequenced in a study of T-cell memory formation after mild COVID-19. TCRdb itself ran the 5' RACE reads through MiXCR, one entry per CDR3 protein. The table shows about 190,000 distinct CDR3 sequences, with around 20% occurring only once. Input material: PBMCs or a T cell subset sorted from them (not recorded which). The receptors stem from an adult woman who had mild COVID-19 (a few samples of this study predate the infection). Cell type and time point are not known.

The rearrangement links TRBV5-4 to TRBJ2-7; TRBD2 aligns across 10 bases. From germline, CDR1 is SGHNT and CDR2 YYREEE (reference sequence). This CDR3 region has 15 residues. The V gene end was trimmed by 2 bases and the J gene end by 3 bases; junction bases not matched to a gene: 5. The DNA for the CDR3 is TGTGCCAGCAGCTTTGGACTAGCGGAGGGCTACGAGCAGTACTTC. It encodes CASSFGLAEGYEQYF.

This clonotype was observed a handful of times. This chain joins TRBV12-3 or TRBV12-4 and TRBJ2-7, with D possibly being TRBD2 (6 bases). Trimming stripped 5 bases from V and 7 bases from J, with 18 bases between. The CDR3 is made up of 14 amino acids. The CDR3 sequence: CASSAQLGAGEQYF. The CDR3 DNA sequence: TGTGCCAGCAGTGCACAACTAGGGGCGGGGGAGCAGTACTTC.

This clonotype came up a few times. This chain joins TRBV6-6 and TRBJ2-3, with 7 positions matching TRBD2. The CDR3 is 16 amino acids. Germline V gene data show CDR1 as MNHNY and CDR2 as SVGAGI (reference sequence). With 6 bases clipped from V and 1 base from J, the junction kept 10 bases outside the gene matches. CDR3 residues: CASRSVTSPRTDTQYF. CDR3 nucleotides: TGTGCCAGCAGATCTGTGACTAGCCCCCGCACAGATACGCAGTATTTT.

V gene TRBV2 combines with J gene TRBJ2-1, with 11 bases that match TRBD2. The CDR3 runs to 14 residues. With 2 bases clipped from V and 12 bases from J, the junction kept 6 bases outside the gene matches. Germline lookup yields CDR1 SNHLY and CDR2 FYNNEI. Written as DNA, the CDR3 is TGTGCCAGCAGTGAAAATGGGCTAGCGGGAGGGCAGTTCTTC. Protein sequence: CASSENGLAGGQFF. Filled out from reference TRBV2 and TRBJ2-1, the complete variable domain reads EPEVTQTPSHQVTQMGQEVILRCVPISNHLYFYWYRQILGQKVEFLVSFYNNEISEKSEIFDDQFSVERPDGSNFTLKIRSTKLEDSAMYFCASSENGLAGGQFFGPGTRLTVL.

There are many counts of this clonotype. The V and J genes are TRBV12-3 or TRBV12-4 and TRBJ1-2; no reliable D call. This CDR3 comprises 13 residues. The germline V and J ends were trimmed by 0 bases and 7 bases, with 9 bases remaining between them. In DNA form, the CDR3 reads TGTGCCAGCAGTTTAGCCGGGAACGCTGGCTACACCTTC. The encoded protein is CASSLAGNAGYTF.

This clonotype was seen a few times. The chain carries TRBV12-3 or TRBV12-4 and TRBJ2-7, with 7 bases identical to TRBD2. The junction had 9 bases not matched to a gene; V was cut back by 4 bases and J by 6 bases. This CDR3 has 14 amino acids. The DNA for the CDR3 is TGTGCCAGCAGTTGGGGGAGAAGGGAGGGCGAGCAGTACTTC. This sequence encodes CASSWGRREGEQYF.

The CDR3 here is CASSPVRTYSYNEQFF. The CDR3 bases are TGTGCCAGCAGCCCGGTCAGGACTTACTCCTACAATGAGCAGTTCTTC. The V gene is TRBV5-6, the J gene TRBJ2-1; D possibly corresponds to TRBD2 (5 bases). CDR3 length equals 16 residues. Germline V gene data show CDR1 as SGHDT and CDR2 as YYEEEE. Trimming left V 4 bases short and J 0 bases short, with 14 bases between.

V is TRBV7-2 and J is TRBJ2-2, with TRBD1 identical over 8 bases. Germline-derived CDR1 and CDR2 are SGHTA and FQGNSA. V gave up 5 bases and J gave up 5 bases; unmatched junction bases: 7. The CDR3 length is 15 residues. CDR3 sequence: CASSIGQGLTGELFF. In nucleotides, the CDR3 is TGTGCCAGCAGCATTGGACAGGGCCTTACCGGGGAGCTGTTTTTT. The entire variable domain, with the rest obtained from reference TRBV7-2 and TRBJ2-2, is as follows: GAGVSQSPSNKVTEKGKDVELRCDPISGHTALYWYRQSLGQGLEFLIYFQGNSAPDKSGLPSDRFSAERTGGSVSTLTIQRTQQEDSAVYLCASSIGQGLTGELFFGEGSRLTVL.

The rearrangement joins TRBV7-9 to TRBJ2-1, with 7 bases aligning to TRBD2. Germline CDR1 and CDR2: SEHNR and FQNEAQ (reference sequence). V lost 5 bases, J lost 4 bases, and 5 bases stayed unmatched. This CDR3 contains 14 residues. The CDR3 here is CASSGLVEYNEQFF. Written as DNA, the CDR3 is TGTGCCAGCAGCGGACTAGTGGAATACAATGAGCAGTTCTTC.

The chain is built from TRBV27 and TRBJ1-6, with 7 bases aligning to TRBD1. The length of the CDR3 is 14 residues. Germline assignment: CDR1 MNHEY and CDR2 SMNVEV (reference sequence). V trimming: 3 bases; J trimming: 7 bases; junction bases outside the gene matches: 3. This CDR3 reads CASSFAQGNSPLHF. Written as DNA, the CDR3 is TGTGCCAGCAGTTTTGCACAGGGGAATTCACCCCTCCACTTT.

This clonotype has a handful of counts. The chain combines TRBV11-2 with TRBJ2-3; weak D call: TRBD2 (6 bases). Germline V CDR1 and CDR2: SGHAT, FQNNGV. Trimming shortened V by 4 bases and J by 6 bases, and 20 bases separated the two germline ends. The CDR3 length is 16 residues. Here the CDR3 reads CASSSMARSGGDTQYF. DNA for the CDR3: TGTGCCAGCAGCTCAATGGCGAGGAGTGGGGGGGATACGCAGTATTTT.

The genes are TRBV6-2 or TRBV6-3 and TRBJ2-1; 13 bases map to TRBD2. The CDR3 covers 15 residues. The germline V gene has CDR1 MNHEY and CDR2 SVGEGT. The ends lost 5 bases at V and 10 bases at J; junction bases unmatched: 8. CDR3 DNA: TGTGCCAGCAGTCCACTAGCGGGAGGGCTGGGCGAGCAGTTCTTC. Protein sequence: CASSPLAGGLGEQFF.

The chain combines TRBV12-3 or TRBV12-4 with TRBJ1-1, with unresolved D. Trimming removed 6 bases from V and 5 bases from J, with 13 bases in between. The CDR3 spans 13 residues. CDR3 protein: CASSHHGKTEAFF. CDR3 DNA sequence: TGTGCCAGCAGCCACCACGGGAAGACTGAAGCTTTCTTT.

The J gene is TRBJ2-3, the V gene TRBV9; TRBD1 aligns across 7 bases. The CDR3 runs 13 residues. CDR1 SGDLS and CDR2 YYNGEE come from the germline V gene. The junction had 7 bases not matched to a gene; V was cut back by 3 bases and J by 9 bases. The CDR3 sequence: CASSAGTARTQYF. The CDR3 bases are TGTGCCAGCAGCGCCGGGACAGCCCGAACGCAGTATTTT.

A few counts support this clonotype. V usage is TRBV27 and J usage is TRBJ1-5; 7 bases match TRBD1. The CDR3 contains 16 residues. Germline values: CDR1 MNHEY, CDR2 SMNVEV (reference sequence). Germline trimming cut 5 bases from V and 3 bases from J; bases unmatched to any gene: 10. The CDR3 DNA follows: TGTGCCAGCAGTCAACTCTCGACAGGGAACAATCAGCCCCAGCATTTT. Translating it yields CASSQLSTGNNQPQHF.

This clonotype was seen more than once but under ten times. The V call is TRBV2, the J call TRBJ2-5; D gene uncertain. CDR3 length: 13 residues. Trimming pared 7 bases from V and 1 base from J, leaving 10 bases between. Germline-derived CDR1 and CDR2 are SNHLY and FYNNEI. CDR3 region: CASTPNLQETQYF. The CDR3 bases are TGTGCCAGCACCCCAAACCTCCAAGAGACCCAGTACTTC.

V gene TRBV7-9 combines with J gene TRBJ2-7; D is ambiguous. This CDR3 spans 12 amino acids. The ends were cut back, 5 bases at V and 5 bases at J, with 10 bases in the middle. The germline V gene encodes CDR1 SEHNR and CDR2 FQNEAQ (reference sequence). DNA of the CDR3: TGTGCCAGCAGCGCCCTACAAAACGAGCAGTACTTC. The encoded protein is CASSALQNEQYF.

This clonotype was seen only a few times. The rearrangement uses TRBV18 and TRBJ2-5, with D unresolved. This CDR3 region has 13 residues. Germline-derived CDR1 and CDR2 are KGHSH and LQKENI. Trimming shortened V by 3 bases and J by 4 bases, and 9 bases separated the two germline ends. The CDR3 reads CASSPFDRETQYF. CDR3 sequence (DNA): TGTGCCAGCTCACCCTTCGACCGAGAGACCCAGTACTTC.

This clonotype appeared a few times. The chain couples TRBV4-2 to TRBJ2-3, with 9 bases fitting TRBD1. CDR1 is LGHNA, CDR2 YNFKEQ, per germline. The CDR3 contains 18 residues. J gave up 2 bases and V 1 base, and 10 bases lay outside the gene matches. DNA of the CDR3: TGTGCCAGCAGCCAAGTTTACCCACAGGGGGCTGACACAGATACGCAGTATTTT. Amino acids: CASSQVYPQGADTDTQYF.

The chain combines TRBV4-3 with TRBJ2-7; TRBD2 aligns across 9 bases. The CDR3 is 19 residues long. CDR1 and CDR2 from the germline V gene are LGHNA and YSLEER. V trimming: 0 bases; J trimming: 0 bases; junction bases outside the gene matches: 12. CDR3 amino acids: CASSQENGIAGASSYEQYF. CDR3 in DNA: TGCGCCAGCAGCCAAGAAAACGGAATAGCGGGAGCCAGCTCCTACGAGCAGTACTTC.

This chain links TRBV6-1 with TRBJ1-2, with 9 positions matching TRBD1. Per germline, CDR1 MNHNS and CDR2 SASEGT. This CDR3 has 16 amino acids. The junction had 6 bases not matched to a gene; V was cut back by 1 base and J by 3 bases. CDR3 DNA: TGTGCCAGCAGTGAAGGGATAAGGACAGGGGACTATGGCTACACCTTC. Protein sequence: CASSEGIRTGDYGYTF.

The V and J genes are TRBV10-3 and TRBJ2-2, with 16 nucleotides matching TRBD2. Germline values: CDR1 ENHRY, CDR2 SYGVKD. V lost 10 bases to trimming and J lost 2 bases; unmatched junction nucleotides: 10. The CDR3 runs to 18 residues. Here the CDR3 reads CATSSGLAGGPNTGELFF. CDR3 coding DNA: TGTGCCACGAGCTCGGGACTAGCGGGAGGGCCAAACACCGGGGAGCTGTTTTTT.

This clonotype was counted at least ten times. The chain couples TRBV20-1 to TRBJ2-1; TRBD2 matches at 8 bases. Germline CDR1 reads DFQATT; CDR2 reads SNEGSKA (reference sequence). The trim removed 1 base at V and 0 bases at J, leaving 17 bases unmatched. This CDR3 region has 20 residues. The CDR3 protein is CSARGQLMVAGKGSYNEQFF. CDR3 sequence (DNA): TGCAGTGCTAGAGGCCAATTGATGGTAGCGGGAAAGGGCTCCTACAATGAGCAGTTCTTC.